This T cell receptor beta chain was obtained from a study of T cells in Graves' hyperthyroidism and ophthalmopathy. The CDR3 extends over 13 amino acids. V was cut by 5 bases and J by 2 bases, with 9 bases left in between. Germline CDR1 reads ENHRY; CDR2 reads SYGVKD. Diagnostic decisions used clinical symptoms, serum thyroxine and TRAb, thyroid ultrasound and orbital computed tomography. Whole-study findings and limits: The model made its ophthalmopathy prediction, and onset followed a median about 5.9 months later.

Using RNA transcripts as the source, TCR beta CDR3 regions were amplified. First-round RT-PCR with HTBI primers amplified the TCR CDR3 region. TCRdb re-called the multiplex PCR reads with MiXCR, one entry per CDR3 protein. This sample has about 660,000 distinct CDR3 sequences, with approximately 42% found just once. There are many counts of this clonotype. Antigen unknown. The source of this sequence is an adult man with Graves' disease, either hyperthyroidism or ophthalmopathy (not recorded which). The sequenced sample consisted of peripheral blood or thyroid tissue (not recorded which). V usage is TRBV10-3 and J usage is TRBJ1-2, with unresolved D. The CDR3 sequence is CAISSRGNYGYTF. The CDR3 bases are TGTGCCATCAGTAGCCGTGGCAACTATGGCTACACCTTC.